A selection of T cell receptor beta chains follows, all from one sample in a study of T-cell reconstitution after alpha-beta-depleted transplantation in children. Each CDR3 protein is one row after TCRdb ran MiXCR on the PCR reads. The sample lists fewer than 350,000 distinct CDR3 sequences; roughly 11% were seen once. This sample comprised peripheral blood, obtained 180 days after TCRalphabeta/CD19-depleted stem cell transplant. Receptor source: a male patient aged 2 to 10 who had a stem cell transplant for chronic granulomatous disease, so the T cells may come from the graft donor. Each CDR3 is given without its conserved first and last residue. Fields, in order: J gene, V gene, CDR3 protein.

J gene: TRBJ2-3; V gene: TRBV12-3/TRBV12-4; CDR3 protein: ASSVPGQGAKDTQY
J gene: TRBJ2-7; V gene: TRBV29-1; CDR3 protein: SVGDLVSYEQY
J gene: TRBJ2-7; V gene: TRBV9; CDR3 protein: ASSVSSGTGYQY
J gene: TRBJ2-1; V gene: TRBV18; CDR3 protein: ASSPLAGEVNEQF
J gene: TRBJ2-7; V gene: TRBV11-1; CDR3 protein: ASSFGNGYEQY
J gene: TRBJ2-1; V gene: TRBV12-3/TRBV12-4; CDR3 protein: ASSPPGLGSYNEQF
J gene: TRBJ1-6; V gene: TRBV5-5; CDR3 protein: ASNTDPYNSPLH
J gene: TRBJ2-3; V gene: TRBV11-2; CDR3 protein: ASSGRQGITDTQY
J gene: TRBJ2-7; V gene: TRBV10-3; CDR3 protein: AIRGDRAPLSYEQY
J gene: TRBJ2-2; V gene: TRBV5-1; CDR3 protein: ASSLGGLAGPNTGELF
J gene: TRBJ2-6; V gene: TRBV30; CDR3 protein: AWTPGTGANVLT
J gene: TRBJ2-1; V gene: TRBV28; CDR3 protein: ASRRTSGSSYNEQF
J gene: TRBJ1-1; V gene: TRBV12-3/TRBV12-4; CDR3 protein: ASSPVGSRAF
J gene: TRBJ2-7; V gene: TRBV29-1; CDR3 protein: SVWTYYEQY
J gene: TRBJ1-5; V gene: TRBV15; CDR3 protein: ATSPPAQPQH
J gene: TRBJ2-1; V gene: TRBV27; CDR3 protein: ASSTLRLAGGLGDNEQF
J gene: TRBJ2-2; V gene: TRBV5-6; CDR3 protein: ASSMIQDYTGELF
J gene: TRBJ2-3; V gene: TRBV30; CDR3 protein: AWSSGLAASTDTQY
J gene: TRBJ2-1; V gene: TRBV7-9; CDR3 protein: ASSLGTRSYNEQF
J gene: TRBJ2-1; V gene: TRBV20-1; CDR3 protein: SARDPLRGTSYNEQF
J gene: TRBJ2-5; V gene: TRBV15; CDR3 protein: ATSREGGPETQY
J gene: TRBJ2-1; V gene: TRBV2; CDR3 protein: ASRPGLGNNEQF
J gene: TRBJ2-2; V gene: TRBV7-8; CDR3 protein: ASRKDLLAGVGELF
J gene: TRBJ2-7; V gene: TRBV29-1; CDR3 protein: SVSGQNSYEQY
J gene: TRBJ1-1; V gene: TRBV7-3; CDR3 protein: ASSPTGGRTEAF
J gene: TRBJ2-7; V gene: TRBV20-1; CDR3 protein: SARLAGSSYEQY
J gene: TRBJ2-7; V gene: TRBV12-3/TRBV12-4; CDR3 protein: ASSRGQHYEQY
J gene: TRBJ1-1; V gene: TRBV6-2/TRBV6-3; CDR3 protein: ASRGGTEVNTEAF
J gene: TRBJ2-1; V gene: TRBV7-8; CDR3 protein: ASGQTGMGYNEQF
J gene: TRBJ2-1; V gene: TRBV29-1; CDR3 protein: SDIKTGVGEQF
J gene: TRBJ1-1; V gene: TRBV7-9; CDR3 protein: ASSFYTGTNTEAF
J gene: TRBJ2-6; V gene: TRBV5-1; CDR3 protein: ASSLADLALSGANVLT
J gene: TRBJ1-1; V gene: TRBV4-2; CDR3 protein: ASSQDRDYAEAF
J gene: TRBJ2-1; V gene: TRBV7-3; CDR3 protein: ASSLRFATGTPPGNEQF
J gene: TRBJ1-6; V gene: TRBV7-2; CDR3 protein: ASSVNRVWDSPLH
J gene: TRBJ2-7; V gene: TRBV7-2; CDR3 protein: ASSLRAGGEQY
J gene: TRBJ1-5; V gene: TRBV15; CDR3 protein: ATSREGHPLFNQPQH
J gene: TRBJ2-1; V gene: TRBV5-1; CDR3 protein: ASSGGLAGGREQF
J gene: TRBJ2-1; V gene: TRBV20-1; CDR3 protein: SARQGSGSVKYEQF
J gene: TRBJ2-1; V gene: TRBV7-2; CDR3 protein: ASTYPGLNYNEQF